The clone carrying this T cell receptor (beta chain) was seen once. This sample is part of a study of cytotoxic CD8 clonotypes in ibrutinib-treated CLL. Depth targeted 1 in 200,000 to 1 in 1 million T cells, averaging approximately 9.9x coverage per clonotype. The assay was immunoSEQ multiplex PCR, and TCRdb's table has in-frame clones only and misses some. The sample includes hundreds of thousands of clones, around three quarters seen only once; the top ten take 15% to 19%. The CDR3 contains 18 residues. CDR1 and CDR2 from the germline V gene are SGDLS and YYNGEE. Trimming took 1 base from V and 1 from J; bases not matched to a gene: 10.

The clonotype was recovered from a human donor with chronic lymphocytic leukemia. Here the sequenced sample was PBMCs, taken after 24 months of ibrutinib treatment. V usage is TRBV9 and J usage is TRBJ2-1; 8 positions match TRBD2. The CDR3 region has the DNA TGTGCCAGCAGCGTACTTAGCGGGACAACCCTTTCCTACAATGAGCAGTTCTTC. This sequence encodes CASSVLSGTTLSYNEQFF.